The present T cell receptor beta chain was sequenced within a study of cytomegalovirus exposure and HLA in healthy donors. The donors were part of the validation cohort, which consisted of under 150 subjects and was separate from the first cohort of 666 subjects. General study results and limits: According to the study, roughly 160 TCR beta chains were cytomegalovirus-associated. The finding came from a later analysis; first-cohort TCR clusters tended to co-occur in the roughly 110 validation repertoires. In vitro data verified a few CMV-associated chains as specific for CMV antigens.

This CDR3 spans 16 amino acids. The germline CDR1 and CDR2 sequences are SGHTA and FQGTGA. After removal of 4 bases from V and 3 bases from J, the junction contained 4 bases not matched to a gene. A remark on this clone: Its target is unknown.

Sequencing used immunoSEQ multiplex PCR; TCRdb keeps in-frame clones, though not all of them. The sample carries 60,000 to 90,000 clones, 85% recorded once. The rearrangement links TRBV7-3 to TRBJ2-5; 14 nucleotides line up with TRBD2. The sample taken for sequencing was PBMCs. The sequence was collected from a man aged 30 to 39 in good health and CMV-seronegative. The CDR3 DNA sequence: TGTGCCAGCAGCTCGGGACTAGCGGGGGTAAAAGAGACCCAGTACTTC. It encodes CASSSGLAGVKETQYF. The complete variable domain, with remaining parts taken from reference TRBV7-3 and TRBJ2-5, reads GAGVSQTPSNKVTEKGKYVELRCDPISGHTALYWYRQSLGQGPEFLIYFQGTGAADDSGLPNDRFFAVRPEGSVSTLKIQRTERGDSAVYLCASSSGLAGVKETQYFGPGTRLLVL.